These 8 T cell receptor beta chains share one sample of origin, sequenced in a study of blood T cells in healthy people across ages. A J-beta primer mix and a sample-barcoded 5' primer were used in a second PCR of about 7 to 12 cycles. From the 5' RACE reads, TCRdb called clonotypes with MiXCR, one entry per CDR3 protein. The table has fewer than 1.5 million distinct CDR3 sequences, roughly 40% seen once. The sequenced sample was blood. The receptors originated from a young woman in good health.

J is TRBJ2-1 and V is TRBV5-1, with no clear D. Germline assignment: CDR1 SGHRS and CDR2 YFSETQ. CDR3 size: 12 residues. The V gene lost 0 bases and the J gene lost 9 bases, with 7 bases spanning the gap. The CDR3 is CASSLGWSEQFF. The CDR3 nucleotides read TGCGCCAGCAGCTTGGGATGGTCTGAGCAGTTCTTC.

The rearrangement uses TRBV10-3 and TRBJ2-6; D may be TRBD1 (6 bases). This CDR3 contains 15 residues. Trimming shortened V by 9 bases and J by 0 bases, and 12 bases separated the two germline ends. Germline V gene sequence: CDR1 ENHRY, CDR2 SYGVKD. Here the CDR3 reads CAIMDSLSGANVLTF. The DNA for the CDR3 is TGTGCCATTATGGACAGTCTCTCTGGGGCCAACGTCCTGACTTTC.

This chain joins TRBV20-1 and TRBJ1-5, with TRBD1 identical over 10 bases. V lost 6 bases, J lost 7 bases, and 12 bases stayed unmatched. This CDR3 region has 15 residues. CDR1 is DFQATT and CDR2 is SNEGSKA in the germline V gene (reference sequence). In DNA, the CDR3 is TGCAGTGCCGTTAGCCGGGACAGGGGTGTACAGCCCCAGCATTTT. Its protein is CSAVSRDRGVQPQHF.

The chain links TRBV3-1 to TRBJ1-2, with 9 bases that match TRBD1. Losses at the gene ends were 8 bases for V and 4 bases for J; bases not matched to a gene: 5. CDR3 size: 13 residues. The germline CDR1 and CDR2 sequences are LGHDT and YNNKEL (reference sequence). CDR3 amino acids: CASGADRGYGYTF. The CDR3 coding sequence is TGTGCCAGCGGGGCGGACAGGGGCTATGGCTACACCTTC.

This clonotype showed up just a few times. J is TRBJ2-1 and V is TRBV10-3; 10 nucleotides line up with TRBD2. This CDR3 is built from 17 residues. The trim removed 0 bases at V and 4 bases at J, leaving 6 bases unmatched. Germline V gene data show CDR1 as ENHRY and CDR2 as SYGVKD. The CDR3 DNA is TGTGCCATCAGTGAGTCCCCTAGCGGGAGTATGTACAATGAGCAGTTCTTC. It codes for CAISESPSGSMYNEQFF.

This clonotype showed up just once. The chain links TRBV6-5 to TRBJ1-1, with D possibly being TRBD1 (5 bases). This CDR3 region has 16 residues. Germline V gene lookup returns CDR1 MNHEY and CDR2 SVGAGI. The V end lost 6 bases, the J end lost 4 bases, and 21 bases lay between the germline ends. CDR3 amino acids: CASRNPGPRETTEAFF. For the CDR3, the DNA is TGTGCCAGCAGAAATCCGGGACCCAGGGAGACCACTGAAGCTTTCTTT.

The table lists this clonotype with a few counts. V usage is TRBV7-8 and J usage is TRBJ1-2, with 10 bases fitting TRBD1. The V segment lost 1 base and the J segment 7 bases; nucleotides outside the gene matches: 6. Germline CDR1 and CDR2: SGHVS and FQNEAQ. The CDR3 loop spans 15 amino acids. In DNA, the CDR3 is TGTGCCAGCAGCTTAGTAGGGACAGGGGTTTCTGGCTACACCTTC. Its protein product is CASSLVGTGVSGYTF. The full variable domain, with the rest looked up from reference TRBV7-8 and TRBJ1-2, is GAGVSQSPRYKVAKRGQDVALRCDPISGHVSLFWYQQALGQGPEFLTYFQNEAQLDKSGLPSDRFFAERPEGSVSTLKIQRTQQEDSAVYLCASSLVGTGVSGYTFGSGTRLTVV.

The chain is built from TRBV20-1 and TRBJ2-3; a weak D match, TRBD1 (5 bases). The CDR3 sequence is 14 residues long. Germline V gene data show CDR1 as DFQATT and CDR2 as SNEGSKA (reference sequence). V dropped 8 bases and J dropped 2 bases, with 17 bases sitting between them. The CDR3 DNA is TGCAGTTTGCAAGGCGGACAACTCACAGATACGCAGTATTTT. It translates to CSLQGGQLTDTQYF.